This T cell receptor (beta chain) is drawn from a study of shared clonotypes between healthy human individuals (dated by TCRdb to 2018 to 2020). As for the study more broadly: The cohort included a few men and a couple of women between 18 and 49 years of age. Per donor, leukapheresis produced somewhere between about 0.94 and 9 billion PBMCs. To increase sequencing depth and limit assay-specific biases, TCR repertoire library preparation and sequencing were carried out by different laboratories using diverse techniques. To estimate repertoire size and how much clonotypes are shared between individuals, the study performed deep sequencing of blood TCR repertoires from five healthy adults. For each donor, CD4 naive and CD4 memory were each given three plates, CD8 naive was given two plates, and CD8 memory was given one plate.

The research as a whole found: Sampling was limited to blood, and TCR repertoires in tissue likely differ from TCR repertoires in blood. Pairwise subsampling led to the expectation that sequencing depth would affect the degree of clonotype sharing among donors. About 4.5% of naive CD4, 3.5% of naive CD8, approximately 2.2% of memory CD4, and approximately 0.4% of memory CD8 clonotypes were shared across a few donors. Estimated clonotype richness was generally larger for naive than for memory subsets. Higher generation probabilities were observed for clonotypes shared by all four sorted-subset donors than for non-shared clonotypes. Because the study included a small number of donors, the genetic and exposure-history diversity represented was limited. Rarefaction of sorted-subset datasets indicated incomplete sequencing despite the large sequencing depth.

Healthy HIV-negative adults with no recently reported acute infections or vaccinations were included as donors. All donors were Caucasian adults living in Nashville, Tennessee, USA. CD4+ T cells were enriched by magnetic negative selection; naive cells were then positively selected on CD45RA, and the negative fraction formed the memory subset. After blood collection by leukapheresis, PBMCs were isolated using Ficoll-Histopaque density gradient centrifugation and then cryopreserved in the vapor phase of liquid nitrogen. Purity and quantity of every magnetically sorted T cell population were checked by analytical flow cytometry. Genomic DNA was isolated from each sorted fraction and quantified by UV absorbance on a Nanodrop 2000c. This clone was recorded only once. The target of this receptor is not known. No much larger clone exists at a distance of one base, and base qualities are not known. Taken from cysteine to phenylalanine, the CDR3 has 15 residues. Just the 45-base CDR3 DNA is kept, in frame starting at base 1. V drops 3 bases and J drops 11 bases, leaving 22 bases in between. The germline V gene provides CDR1 KGHSH and CDR2 LQKENI.

Using the deep immunoSEQ assay, TCR CDR3 regions were amplified from genomic DNA by multiplex PCR. Extracted genomic DNA from each cell subset was spread evenly across all wells of several immunoSEQ 96-well plates, with each plate serving as a replicate. Each replicate PCR for sorted subsets received around 200 ng genomic DNA, equal to roughly 33,000 T cell genomes. The purified libraries were quantified using a Qubit 3.0 fluorometer, sized with a Bioanalyzer 2100, and then quantified again using the KAPA Library Quantification kit. Each immunoSEQ 96-well plate was sequenced on its own single-read 150-cycle Illumina NextSeq 550 flow cell. On the authors' methods: Because the immunoSEQ output held only junctional sequences and lacked quality scores, the filtering could not match the filtering applied to full-length reads. To assign V/J genes and CDR3, sequences were annotated using PyIR, a Python wrapper for IgBLAST v1.9, with IMGT germline references. Reads with weak V/J assignments (E-value above 1e-6), missing CDR3, stop codons, out-of-frame junctions, or ambiguous translated residues were removed. V3J clonotypes were defined as sequences sharing the same inferred V gene, J gene, and CDR3 amino acid sequence. Percentage overlap between repertoires was computed as shared unique clonotypes divided by the size of the smaller repertoire. Three approaches were used to assess repertoire richness: RTK rarefaction, the Chao1 estimator, and Recon v2.1 estimates of unobserved clonotypes. OLGA was used to compute generation probabilities for all TCRbeta clonotypes that the gDNA method yielded from four donors. As stored in TCRdb, this immuneACCESS dataset retains in-frame rearrangements with V and J assigned. A fraction of the clones does not appear; measured against another copy, unresolved V genes explain less than half of the discrepancy, and the remainder lacks a known reason. V, J and clone size derive from that table, while D and trimming were established from the DNA sequence. This sample lists over 1.5 million clones; about 98% were detected once. Roughly 0.45% of the sample rests with the top ten.

The sample taken for sequencing was naive CD4+ T cells sorted from blood. The sample's cell subset or site label, decoded: CD45RA+ positively selected. Rearrangement joined TRBV18 to TRBJ1-2; a tentative D match to TRBD1 spans 5 bases. This receptor was obtained from a man in his thirties or forties in good health. In nucleotides, the sequence is TGTGCCAGCTCACCCCAAACCAGGGAATTAGCAGTTTACACCTTC. This codes for CASSPQTRELAVYTF.